The clone carrying this T cell receptor (beta chain) has more than one count but fewer than ten. Its specificity is not known. The source of the sample is a study of T cell repertoires in cytomegalovirus infection. The CDR3 runs 14 residues. V was clipped by 3 bases and J by 9 bases; unmatched bases: 6. The germline V gene encodes CDR1 DFQATT and CDR2 SNEGSKA (reference sequence). Overall study results and limits: CMV carriers with the relevant HLA were identified by cumulative public TCR beta family frequency.

MiXCR was run by TCRdb on the reads, yielding one entry per CDR3 protein. Of about 570,000 distinct CDR3 sequences listed, under 45% are singletons. The sequences come from cultured PBMCs, collected from culture after CMV antigen stimulation. This chain connects TRBV20-1 to TRBJ1-4; TRBD1 matches 11 bases. This receptor was taken from a human donor in good health (CMV status not recorded). Some clones in this sample may be carry-over from other donors' samples. CDR3 region: CSASRDRGYKKLFF. The CDR3 DNA reads TGCAGTGCTAGTCGGGACAGGGGGTACAAAAAACTGTTTTTT.